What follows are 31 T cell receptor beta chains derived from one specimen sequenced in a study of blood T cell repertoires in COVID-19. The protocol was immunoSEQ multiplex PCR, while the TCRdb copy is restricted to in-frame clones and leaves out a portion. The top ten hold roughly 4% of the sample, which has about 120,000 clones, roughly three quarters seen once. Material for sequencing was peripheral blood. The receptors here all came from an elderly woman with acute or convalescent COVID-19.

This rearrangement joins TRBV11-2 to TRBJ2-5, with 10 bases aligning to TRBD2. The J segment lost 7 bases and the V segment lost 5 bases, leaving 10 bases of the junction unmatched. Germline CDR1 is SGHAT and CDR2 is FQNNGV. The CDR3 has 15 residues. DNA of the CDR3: TGTGCCAGCAGCCCGAGCCCTAGCGGGAGTGGGACCCAGTACTTC. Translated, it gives CASSPSPSGSGTQYF.

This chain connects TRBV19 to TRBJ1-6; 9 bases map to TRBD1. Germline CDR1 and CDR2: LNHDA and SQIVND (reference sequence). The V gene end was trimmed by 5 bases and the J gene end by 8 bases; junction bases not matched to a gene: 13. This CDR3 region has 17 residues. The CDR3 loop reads CASSPLGTGRLDSPLHF. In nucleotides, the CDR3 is TGTGCCAGTAGTCCCCTCGGGACAGGGCGTTTGGATTCACCCCTCCACTTT.

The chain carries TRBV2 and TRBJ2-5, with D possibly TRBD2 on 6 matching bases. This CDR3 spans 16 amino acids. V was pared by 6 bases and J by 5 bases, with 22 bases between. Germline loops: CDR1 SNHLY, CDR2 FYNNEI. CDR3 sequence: CASREGPRASTETQYF. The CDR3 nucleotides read TGTGCCAGCAGGGAGGGTCCGAGGGCGAGCACCGAGACCCAGTACTTC.

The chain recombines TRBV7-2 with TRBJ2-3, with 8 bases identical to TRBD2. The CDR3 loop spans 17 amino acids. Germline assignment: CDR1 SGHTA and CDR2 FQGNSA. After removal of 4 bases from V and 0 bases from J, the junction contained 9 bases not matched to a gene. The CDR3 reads CASSSLRGGGSTDTQYF. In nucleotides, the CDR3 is TGTGCCAGCAGCTCTCTGCGGGGCGGGGGGAGCACAGATACGCAGTATTTT.

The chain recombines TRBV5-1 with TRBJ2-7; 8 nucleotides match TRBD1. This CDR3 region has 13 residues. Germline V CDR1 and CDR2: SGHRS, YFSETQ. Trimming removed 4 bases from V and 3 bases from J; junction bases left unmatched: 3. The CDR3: CASSMGTGYEQYF. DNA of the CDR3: TGCGCCAGCAGCATGGGGACAGGCTACGAGCAGTACTTC.

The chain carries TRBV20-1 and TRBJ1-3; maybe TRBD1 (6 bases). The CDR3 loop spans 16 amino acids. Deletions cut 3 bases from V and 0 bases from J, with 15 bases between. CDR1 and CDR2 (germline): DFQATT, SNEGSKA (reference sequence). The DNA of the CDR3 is TGCAGTGCTAGTGACCTCGGGACAACCTCTGGAAACACCATATATTTT. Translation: CSASDLGTTSGNTIYF.

The chain's CDR3 is CATNGQGNNSPLHF. CDR3 nucleotides: TGTGCCACCAACGGACAGGGGAATAATTCACCCCTCCACTTT. The chain combines TRBV6-5 with TRBJ1-6, with 9 bases lining up with TRBD1. The germline gives CDR1 MNHEY, CDR2 SVGAGI. CDR3 length: 14 residues. J lost 5 bases, V lost 10 bases, and 6 bases had no gene match.

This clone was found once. The CDR3, as DNA: TGCGCCAGCAGCCAAGAAATAACAGGGCACGCGCCCCAGCATTTT. Amino acids: CASSQEITGHAPQHF. The chain recombines TRBV4-1 with TRBJ1-5, with D possibly TRBD1 on 6 matching bases. The CDR3 is 15 amino acids. Germline CDR1 MGHRA, CDR2 YSYEKL. V was cut by 0 bases and J by 9 bases, with 15 bases left in between.

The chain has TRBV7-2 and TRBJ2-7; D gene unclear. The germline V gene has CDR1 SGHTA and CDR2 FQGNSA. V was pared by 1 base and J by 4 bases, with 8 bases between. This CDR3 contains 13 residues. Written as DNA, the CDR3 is TGTGCCAGCAGCTTAGTTAGTGAGTACGAGCAGTACTTC. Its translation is CASSLVSEYEQYF.

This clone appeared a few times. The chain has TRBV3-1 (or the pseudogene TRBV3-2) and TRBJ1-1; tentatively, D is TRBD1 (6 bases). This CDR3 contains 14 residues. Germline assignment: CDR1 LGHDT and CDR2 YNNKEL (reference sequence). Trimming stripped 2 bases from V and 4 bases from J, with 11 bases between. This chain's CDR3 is CASSQIRGSTEAFF. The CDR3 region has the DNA TGTGCCAGCAGCCAAATAAGGGGGTCCACTGAAGCTTTCTTT.

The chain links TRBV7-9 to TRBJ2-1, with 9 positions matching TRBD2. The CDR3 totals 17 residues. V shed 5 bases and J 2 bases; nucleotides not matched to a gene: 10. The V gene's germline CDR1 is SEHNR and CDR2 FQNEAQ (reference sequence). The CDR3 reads CASSLRAVAGAYNEQFF. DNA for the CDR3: TGTGCCAGCAGCCTACGGGCCGTAGCGGGGGCCTACAATGAGCAGTTCTTC.

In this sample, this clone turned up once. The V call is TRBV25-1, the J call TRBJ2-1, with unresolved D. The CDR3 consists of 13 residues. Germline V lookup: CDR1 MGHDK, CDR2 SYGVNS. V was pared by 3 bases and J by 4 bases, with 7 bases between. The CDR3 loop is CASSDPRYNEQFF. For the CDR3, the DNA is TGTGCCAGCAGTGACCCCCGGTACAATGAGCAGTTCTTC.

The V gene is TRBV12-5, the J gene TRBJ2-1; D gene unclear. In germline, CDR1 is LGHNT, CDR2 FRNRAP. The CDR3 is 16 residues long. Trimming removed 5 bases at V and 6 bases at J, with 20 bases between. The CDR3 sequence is CASGPPPRVRSNEQFF. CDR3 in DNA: TGTGCTAGTGGTCCTCCTCCCCGGGTTCGCAGCAATGAGCAGTTCTTC.

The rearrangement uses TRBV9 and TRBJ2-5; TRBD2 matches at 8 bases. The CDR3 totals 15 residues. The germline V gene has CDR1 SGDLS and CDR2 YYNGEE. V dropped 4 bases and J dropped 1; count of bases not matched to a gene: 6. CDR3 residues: CASSSQGLVQETQYF. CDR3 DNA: TGTGCCAGCAGCTCACAGGGACTAGTCCAAGAGACCCAGTACTTC.

The CDR3, as DNA: TGTGCCAGCAGTCAACAGGGGAACACTGAAGCTTTCTTT. This sequence encodes CASSQQGNTEAFF. The J gene is TRBJ1-1, the V gene TRBV7-2, with D possibly matching TRBD1 (6 bases). In germline, CDR1 is SGHTA, CDR2 FQGNSA. The V gene lost 6 bases and the J gene lost 1 base, with 9 bases spanning the gap. CDR3 length: 13 amino acids. Combining the CDR3 with reference TRBV7-2 and TRBJ1-1 gives the whole variable domain GAGVSQSPSNKVTEKGKDVELRCDPISGHTALYWYRQSLGQGLEFLIYFQGNSAPDKSGLPSDRFSAERTGGSVSTLTIQRTQQEDSAVYLCASSQQGNTEAFFGQGTRLTVV.

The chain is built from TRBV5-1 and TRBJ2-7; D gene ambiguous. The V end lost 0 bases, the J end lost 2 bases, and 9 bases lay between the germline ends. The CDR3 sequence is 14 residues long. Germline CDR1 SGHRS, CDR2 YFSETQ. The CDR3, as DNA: TGCGCCAGCAGCTTGGGAGCCGCACCCTACGAGCAGTACTTC. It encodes CASSLGAAPYEQYF. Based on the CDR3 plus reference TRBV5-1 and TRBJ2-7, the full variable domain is KAGVTQTPRYLIKTRGQQVTLSCSPISGHRSVSWYQQTPGQGLQFLFEYFSETQRNKGNFPGRFSGRQFSNSRSEMNVSTLELGDSALYLCASSLGAAPYEQYFGPGTRLTVT.

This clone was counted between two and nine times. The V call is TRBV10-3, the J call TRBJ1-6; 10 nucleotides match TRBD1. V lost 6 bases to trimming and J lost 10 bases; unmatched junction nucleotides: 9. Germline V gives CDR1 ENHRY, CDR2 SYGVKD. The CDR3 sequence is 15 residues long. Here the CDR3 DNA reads TGTGCCATCAGGGAAACGACAGGGGGCGAGTCACCCCTCCACTTT. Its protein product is CAIRETTGGESPLHF.

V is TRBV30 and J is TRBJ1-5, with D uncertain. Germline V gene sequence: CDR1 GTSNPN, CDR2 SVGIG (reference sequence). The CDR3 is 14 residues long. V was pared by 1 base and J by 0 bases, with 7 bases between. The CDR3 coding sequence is TGTGCCTGGAGTGACAGATATAGCAATCAGCCCCAGCATTTT. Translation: CAWSDRYSNQPQHF.

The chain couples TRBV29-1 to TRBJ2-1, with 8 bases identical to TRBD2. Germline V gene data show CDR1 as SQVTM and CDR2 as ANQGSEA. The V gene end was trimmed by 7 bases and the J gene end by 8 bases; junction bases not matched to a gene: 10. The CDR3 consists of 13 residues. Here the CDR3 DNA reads TGCAGCGCCGGGACTAGTTTTAACGATGAGCAGTTCTTC. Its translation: CSAGTSFNDEQFF.

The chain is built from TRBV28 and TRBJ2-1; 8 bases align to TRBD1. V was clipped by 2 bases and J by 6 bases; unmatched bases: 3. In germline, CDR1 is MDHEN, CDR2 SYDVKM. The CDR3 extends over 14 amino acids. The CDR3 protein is CASSLQGAGNEQFF. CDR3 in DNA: TGTGCCAGCAGTTTACAGGGGGCAGGCAATGAGCAGTTCTTC.

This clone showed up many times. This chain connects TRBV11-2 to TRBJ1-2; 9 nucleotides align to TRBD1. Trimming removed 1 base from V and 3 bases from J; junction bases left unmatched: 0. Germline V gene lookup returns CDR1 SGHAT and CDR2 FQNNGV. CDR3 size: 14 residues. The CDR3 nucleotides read TGTGCCAGCAGCTTAGGGGACAGGGACTATGGCTACACCTTC. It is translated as CASSLGDRDYGYTF.

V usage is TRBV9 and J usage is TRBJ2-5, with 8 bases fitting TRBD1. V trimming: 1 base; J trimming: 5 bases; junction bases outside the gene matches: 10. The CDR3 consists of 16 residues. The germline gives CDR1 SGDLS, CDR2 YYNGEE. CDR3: CASSVSAGGAPETQYF. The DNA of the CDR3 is TGTGCCAGCAGCGTATCGGCAGGGGGCGCCCCGGAGACCCAGTACTTC.

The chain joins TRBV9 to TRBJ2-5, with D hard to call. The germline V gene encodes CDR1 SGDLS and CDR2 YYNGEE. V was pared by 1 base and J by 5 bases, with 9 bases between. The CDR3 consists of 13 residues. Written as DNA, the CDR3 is TGTGCCAGCAGCGTACAGGCTTACGAGACCCAGTACTTC. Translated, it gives CASSVQAYETQYF.

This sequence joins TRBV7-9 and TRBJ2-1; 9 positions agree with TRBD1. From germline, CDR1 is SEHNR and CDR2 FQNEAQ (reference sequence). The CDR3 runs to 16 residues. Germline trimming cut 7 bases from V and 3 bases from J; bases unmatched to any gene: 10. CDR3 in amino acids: CASTSGGQGIYNEQFF. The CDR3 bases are TGTGCCAGCACCAGTGGGGGACAGGGCATCTACAATGAGCAGTTCTTC.

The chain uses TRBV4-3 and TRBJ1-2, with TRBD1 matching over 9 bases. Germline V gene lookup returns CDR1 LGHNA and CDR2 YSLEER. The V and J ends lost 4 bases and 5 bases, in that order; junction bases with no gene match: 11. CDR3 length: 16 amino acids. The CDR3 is CASSPSGTGILYGYTF. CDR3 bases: TGCGCCAGCAGCCCGTCGGGGACAGGGATACTATATGGCTACACCTTC.

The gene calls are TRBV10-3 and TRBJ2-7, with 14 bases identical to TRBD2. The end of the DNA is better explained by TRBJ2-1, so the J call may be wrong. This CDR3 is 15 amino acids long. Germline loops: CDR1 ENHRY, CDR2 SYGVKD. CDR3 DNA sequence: TGTGCCATCAGAGCGGGACTAGCGGGGGAACTAGAACAGTTCTTC. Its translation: CAIRAGLAGELEQFF.

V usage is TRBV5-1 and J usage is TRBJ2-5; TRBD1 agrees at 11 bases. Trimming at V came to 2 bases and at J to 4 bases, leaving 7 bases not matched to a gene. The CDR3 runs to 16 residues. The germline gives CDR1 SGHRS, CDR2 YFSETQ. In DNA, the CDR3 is TGCGCCAGCAGCTTAAAAACCGGGACAGGGGGAGAGACCCAGTACTTC. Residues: CASSLKTGTGGETQYF.

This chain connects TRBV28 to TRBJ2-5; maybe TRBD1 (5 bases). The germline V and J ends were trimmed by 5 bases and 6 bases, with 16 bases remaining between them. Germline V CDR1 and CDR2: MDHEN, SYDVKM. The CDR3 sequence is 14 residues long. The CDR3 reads CASSPNKGWQTQYF. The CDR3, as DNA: TGTGCCAGCAGTCCAAATAAGGGGTGGCAGACCCAGTACTTC.

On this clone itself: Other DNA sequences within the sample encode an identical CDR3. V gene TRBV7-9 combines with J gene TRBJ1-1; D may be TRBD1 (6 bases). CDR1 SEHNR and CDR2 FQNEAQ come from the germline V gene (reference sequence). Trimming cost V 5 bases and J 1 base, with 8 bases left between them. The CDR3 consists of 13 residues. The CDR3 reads CASSQQGNTEAFF. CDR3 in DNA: TGTGCCAGCAGCCAACAGGGGAACACTGAAGCTTTCTTT. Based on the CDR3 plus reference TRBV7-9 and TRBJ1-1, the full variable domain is DTGVSQNPRHKITKRGQNVTFRCDPISEHNRLYWYRQTLGQGPEFLTYFQNEAQLEKSRLLSDRFSAERPKGSFSTLEIQRTEQGDSAMYLCASSQQGNTEAFFGQGTRLTVV.

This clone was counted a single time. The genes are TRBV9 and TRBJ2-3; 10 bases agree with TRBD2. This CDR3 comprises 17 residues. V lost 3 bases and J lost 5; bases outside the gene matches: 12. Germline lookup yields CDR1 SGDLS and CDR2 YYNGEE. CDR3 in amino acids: CASSAEAGGWARDTQYF. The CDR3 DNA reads TGTGCCAGCAGCGCTGAAGCGGGGGGGTGGGCCAGAGATACGCAGTATTTT.

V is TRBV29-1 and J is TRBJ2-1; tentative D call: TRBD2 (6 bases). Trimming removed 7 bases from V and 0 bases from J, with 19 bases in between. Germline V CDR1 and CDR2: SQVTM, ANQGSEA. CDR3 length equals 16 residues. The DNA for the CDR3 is TGCAGCGGTTACTCTTTAGCGGAAAGCTCCTACAATGAGCAGTTCTTC. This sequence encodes CSGYSLAESSYNEQFF.